This TCR beta chain was observed in a study of T cells in Graves' hyperthyroidism and ophthalmopathy (dated by TCRdb to about 2019). In terms of the full investigation: Peripheral blood samples were taken at initial diagnosis, before any treatment was given. In addition, the study compared T-cell repertoires in thyroid tissue and in blood from several Graves' hyperthyroidism patients. After blood sampling, hyperthyroidism patients were treated with methimazole at a starting dose of 30 mg daily, and ophthalmopathy patients were treated with high-dose intravenous methylprednisolone. According to the paper, TCR Vbeta CDR3 sequencing was carried out on 135 peripheral blood samples, which came from approximately 43 ophthalmopathy, around 74 hyperthyroidism and some 17 progressor patients. For training and testing, the 95 to 100 patients in the discovery cohort were randomly divided in a 7:3 ratio. A discovery cohort of fewer than 110 patients, about 40 with Graves' ophthalmopathy and under 60 with stable Graves' hyperthyroidism, was used to find distinguishing TCR V-J signatures. Prospective prediction of ophthalmopathy was tested in an independent validation cohort consisting of about 20 hyperthyroidism patients and 15 to 17 patients who later progressed to ophthalmopathy.

Stable Graves' hyperthyroidism was defined as no progression to ophthalmopathy during 18 months of follow-up. Hyperthyroidism patients were aged 18 to 65 years and newly diagnosed, with disease duration of less than 2 months. Exclusion was applied to patients with uncontrolled infections, other autoimmune diseases, pregnancy or lactation. Diagnoses were established on the basis of clinical symptoms, serum thyroxine and TRAb, thyroid ultrasound, and orbital computed tomography. PBMCs were isolated from about 9.1 ml of fresh peripheral blood by Ficoll-Paque density gradient centrifugation. Total RNA was extracted with Trizol reagent, and quality was checked on an Agilent 2100 Bioanalyzer. Amplification of TCR beta CDR3 regions was carried out from RNA transcripts. For the first round of RT-PCR on the TCR CDR3, the HTBI primer set was used together with the Qiagen OneStep RT-PCR kit. Libraries were constructed in a second round of multiplex PCR, after which size selection and purification were carried out. The libraries were sequenced on an Illumina HiSeq2000 using paired-end 100 bp reads. In the source study's methods: Raw data were processed with SOAPnuke, discarding reads with adapters, uncalled bases, mean Phred below 15, or no exact constant-primer or identifier match. COPE v1.2.5 was used to merge the high-quality paired reads, and each unique nucleotide sequence was defined as a clonotype. Clonotypes were aligned to IMGT TRBV, TRBD and TRBJ reference segments using MiTCR v1.1. Only V-J combinations with frequency above 0.0001, covering roughly 99% of repertoires, were analysed. The TCS score was defined as the ratio of F50 (clonal expansion) to E x V (chaos), calculated using BLOSUM62-based TCRdist between CDR3 peptides within each V-J. Welch's t-statistics and random forest reduced around 520 V-J features to roughly 13, which were used in a naive Bayes classifier (R e1071). TCRdb handled the public reads itself, with Q25 trimming in fastp and clone calling in MiXCR, and kept productive beta chains. Entries are consolidated by CDR3 protein sequence, retaining the most common genes and DNA. The V and J calls reflect TCRdb's pipeline rather than the authors' work. The sample includes a few hundred thousand distinct CDR3 sequences, with less than 25% observed a single time. The ten most abundant clones make up 26% of the sample.

What the study reported, not specific to this receptor: Ophthalmopathy was separated from stable hyperthyroidism by a 13 V-J signature model, with over 85% sensitivity and about 81% specificity obtained in cross-validation and 80%/75% obtained in testing. No statistical method was used to fix the sample size in advance, and group allocation was not hidden from the investigators. Most expanded thyroid clonotypes (frequency above 0.001) were also detected in blood, suggesting blood repertoires may reflect thyroid immune responses. In validation, progression to ophthalmopathy was predicted by the model with 55% to 71% sensitivity and nearly 75% specificity, a median of approximately 6.5 months before onset.

This clonotype came up many times. Its antigen target is currently unknown. One base away there is no much larger clone; base qualities are not given. From a lookup of the germline V gene, CDR1 and CDR2 are MDHEN and SYDVKM. V and J are truncated by 6 bases and 3 bases respectively, leaving an intervening sequence of 11 bases. From the cysteine through the phenylalanine, the CDR3 covers 13 amino acids. Only CDR3 DNA remains: 39 bases, in frame from the first base. The material sequenced was blood. This sequence originates from a young man with Graves' hyperthyroidism. This sequence uses TRBV28 and TRBJ1-1, with TRBD1 perhaps the D gene, on 6 matching bases. This receptor has the CDR3 CASSPTGHTEAFF. The nucleotide sequence is TGTGCCAGCAGCCCTACAGGGCACACTGAAGCTTTCTTT.